These 6 T cell receptor beta chains share one sample of origin, sequenced in a study of T cell responses to AZD1222 COVID-19 vaccine. Data came from immunoSEQ multiplex PCR; TCRdb stores just in-frame clones and leaves some out. The sample records 95,000 to 100,000 clones, roughly 90% being singletons. Material: peripheral blood, obtained 28 days after the second AZD1222 dose. These receptors were taken from an adult who received the AZD1222 COVID-19 vaccine.

This chain connects TRBV28 to TRBJ2-1, with 7 positions matching TRBD2. There are 16 residues in the CDR3. Unmatched junction bases numbered 6, after V lost 4 bases and J lost 0 bases. Looked up from germline, CDR1 is MDHEN and CDR2 is SYDVKM. The CDR3 nucleotides read TGTGCCAGCAGTTGGGAGGGAGGGAGCTCCTACAATGAGCAGTTCTTC. Translation gives CASSWEGGSSYNEQFF. Using reference TRBV28 and TRBJ2-1 for the parts outside the CDR3, the full variable domain is DVKVTQSSRYLVKRTGEKVFLECVQDMDHENMFWYRQDPGLGLRLIYFSYDVKMKEKGDIPEGYSVSREKKERFSLILESASTNQTSMYLCASSWEGGSSYNEQFFGPGTRLTVL.

This clone was counted a few times. The chain employs TRBV7-3 and TRBJ2-1; TRBD2 might be the D (5 bases). Between the trimmed V and J ends, which lost 4 bases and 3 bases, there was a span of 10 bases. Germline V gene data show CDR1 as SGHTA and CDR2 as FQGTGA. CDR3 length: 14 amino acids. The CDR3 loop is CASSYDGSYNEQFF. The CDR3 nucleotides read TGTGCCAGCAGCTACGATGGGAGCTACAATGAGCAGTTCTTC.

The V call is TRBV5-1, the J call TRBJ1-1; TRBD1 might be the D (6 bases). V lost 3 bases and J 1 base, leaving 13 bases between the germline ends. The germline CDR1 and CDR2 sequences are SGHRS and YFSETQ. This CDR3 contains 15 residues. The chain's CDR3 is CASSWTAVGNTEAFF. The CDR3 bases are TGCGCCAGCAGCTGGACAGCCGTTGGGAACACTGAAGCTTTCTTT.

The genes are TRBV11-2 and TRBJ1-1; a weak D match, TRBD1 (6 bases). The CDR3 consists of 15 residues. CDR1 is SGHAT, CDR2 FQNNGV, per germline. The ends were cut back, 1 base at V and 5 bases at J, with 14 bases in the middle. The DNA of the CDR3 is TGTGCCAGCAGCTTAGGGTTCACAGGGAGGACTGAAGCTTTCTTT. Protein sequence: CASSLGFTGRTEAFF.

The chain has TRBV28 and TRBJ2-1, with D perhaps matching TRBD1 or TRBD2 (5 bases each). The CDR3 extends over 17 amino acids. Germline CDR1 reads MDHEN; CDR2 reads SYDVKM. V dropped 1 base and J dropped 3 bases, with 16 bases sitting between them. This chain's CDR3 is CASSLSIRGPLYNEQFF. The CDR3 nucleotides are TGTGCCAGCAGTTTATCTATCCGGGGCCCCCTCTACAATGAGCAGTTCTTC. Complete variable domain (other parts from reference TRBV28 and TRBJ2-1): DVKVTQSSRYLVKRTGEKVFLECVQDMDHENMFWYRQDPGLGLRLIYFSYDVKMKEKGDIPEGYSVSREKKERFSLILESASTNQTSMYLCASSLSIRGPLYNEQFFGPGTRLTVL.

This chain links TRBV6-5 with TRBJ1-4; D is ambiguous. CDR1 and CDR2 from the germline V gene are MNHEY and SVGAGI. The CDR3 totals 15 residues. Trimming left V 0 bases short and J 5 bases short, with 10 bases between. CDR3 nucleotide sequence: TGTGCCAGCAGTTACTCCAGTGGTACGAATGAAAAACTGTTTTTT. Encoded protein: CASSYSSGTNEKLFF.